These T cell receptor beta chains were read from a single sample in a study of cytomegalovirus exposure and HLA in healthy donors. Sequencing was performed with immunoSEQ multiplex PCR; in TCRdb, only in-frame clones are kept and a portion is missing. This sample has 150,000 to 200,000 clones, with around 83% found just once. The sample taken for sequencing was PBMCs. These receptors originate from a man between 40 and 49 years old in good health and CMV-seropositive. The CDR3 runs from the conserved cysteine through the conserved F or W. A D gene is named only where the DNA matches it firmly. Only some rows state a clone size, as once, few, many or a class for expanded clones.

j_call,v_call,d_call,clone_size,cdr3_aa,cdr3_nt
TRBJ2-3,TRBV7-7,TRBD2,NA,CIRTGGLAGGPRIPDTQYF,TGCATACGAACGGGGGGACTAGCGGGAGGGCCTAGAATCCCAGATACGCAGTATTTT
TRBJ2-1,TRBV5-1,TRBD1,NA,CASRGDRGYNEQFF,TGCGCCAGCAGAGGGGACAGGGGGTACAATGAGCAGTTCTTC
TRBJ2-1,TRBV14,TRBD2,once,CASSQTSGRAGEQFF,TGTGCCAGCAGCCAAACTAGCGGGAGGGCCGGGGAGCAGTTCTTC
TRBJ1-1,TRBV10-3,NA,NA,CAISESGAMNTEAFF,TGTGCCATCAGTGAGTCGGGCGCAATGAACACTGAAGCTTTCTTT
TRBJ1-1,TRBV2,NA,NA,CASYRATGRLNTEAFF,TGTGCCAGCTACAGGGCGACAGGACGTCTGAACACTGAAGCTTTCTTT
TRBJ2-7,TRBV11-2,NA,NA,CATFGVPRTGGQYF,TGTGCCACCTTTGGTGTTCCCCGGACCGGGGGGCAGTACTTC
TRBJ2-7,TRBV5-1,TRBD1,NA,CASSLLGTGYYEQYF,TGCGCCAGCAGCCTGCTCGGGACAGGGTACTACGAGCAGTACTTC
TRBJ1-4,TRBV18,TRBD1,NA,CASSPLGTDEKLFF,TGTGCCAGCTCACCACTCGGGACAGATGAAAAACTGTTTTTT
TRBJ2-2,TRBV9,NA,NA,CASSPTDGGWLFF,TGTGCCAGCAGCCCGACCGATGGAGGGTGGCTGTTTTTT
TRBJ1-5,TRBV29-1,TRBD1,NA,CSVVLGQSNQPQHF,TGCAGCGTTGTGTTGGGACAGAGCAATCAGCCCCAGCATTTT
TRBJ2-1,TRBV7-3,TRBD2,few,CASSPGGGLSSYNEQFF,TGTGCCAGCAGCCCCGGGGGGGGTCTTAGCTCCTACAATGAGCAGTTCTTC
TRBJ1-2,TRBV29-1,NA,NA,CSVETGMGYGYTF,TGCAGCGTTGAAACAGGGATGGGCTATGGCTACACCTTC
TRBJ1-4,TRBV11-3,NA,NA,CASSLAAERSTNEKLFF,TGTGCCAGCAGCTTAGCTGCGGAAAGATCAACTAATGAAAAACTGTTTTTT
TRBJ2-7,TRBV5-4,NA,NA,CASSFLSEQYF,TGTGCCAGCAGCTTCCTTAGCGAGCAGTACTTC
TRBJ1-1,TRBV19,NA,NA,CASSIVGWGRRNTEAFF,TGTGCCAGTAGTATAGTCGGTTGGGGCCGGAGGAACACTGAAGCTTTCTTT
TRBJ2-6,TRBV12-5,TRBD1,NA,CASGLWDSLMSGANVLTF,TGTGCTAGTGGTCTATGGGACAGCCTCATGTCTGGGGCCAACGTCCTGACTTTC
TRBJ1-2,TRBV5-4,TRBD1,NA,CASSSRQGAPGGYTF,TGTGCCAGCAGCTCCCGGCAGGGGGCACCGGGAGGCTACACCTTC
TRBJ2-1,TRBV18,TRBD2,NA,CASSPRTLAGGSYNEQFF,TGTGCCAGCTCACCCAGGACATTAGCGGGAGGGTCCTACAATGAGCAGTTCTTC
TRBJ2-1,TRBV7-2,TRBD2,NA,CASSPLLAGVGNEQFF,TGTGCCAGCAGCCCCCTGCTAGCGGGAGTTGGGAATGAGCAGTTCTTC
TRBJ2-1,TRBV2,NA,once,CASSEALPGNNEQFF,TGTGCCAGCAGTGAAGCCCTGCCAGGTAACAATGAGCAGTTCTTC
TRBJ2-5,TRBV7-9,TRBD2,NA,CATDPQRTSGIYQETQYF,TGTGCCACCGACCCCCAGAGGACTAGCGGGATTTACCAAGAGACCCAGTACTTC
TRBJ2-1,TRBV10-3,NA,few,CAISESPSVTYNEQFF,TGTGCCATCAGTGAGTCTCCCAGCGTTACCTACAATGAGCAGTTCTTC
TRBJ2-3,TRBV7-9,TRBD1,NA,CASSPGQGSTTDTQYF,TGTGCCAGCAGCCCGGGACAGGGGTCAACCACAGATACGCAGTATTTT
TRBJ2-5,TRBV5-4,TRBD1,NA,CASSRDRQETQYF,TGTGCCAGCAGCCGGGACAGACAAGAGACCCAGTACTTC
TRBJ1-3,TRBV9,NA,NA,CASSGGTPMGGSTIYF,TGTGCCAGCAGCGGGGGCACACCGATGGGGGGAAGCACCATATATTTT
TRBJ2-5,TRBV19,TRBD2,NA,CASSKGLAPFETQYF,TGTGCCAGTAGTAAGGGACTAGCCCCTTTTGAGACCCAGTACTTC
TRBJ2-4,TRBV29-1,NA,NA,CSVERIQGNSQYF,TGCAGCGTTGAACGGATACAGGGAAACAGTCAGTACTTC
TRBJ2-7,TRBV5-1,NA,NA,CASSLVPGSEQYF,TGCGCCAGCAGCTTGGTCCCGGGATCCGAGCAGTACTTC
TRBJ2-3,TRBV6-1,NA,few,CASSEVETGTQYF,TGTGCCAGCAGTGAAGTGGAGACAGGTACGCAGTATTTT
TRBJ1-2,TRBV27,NA,NA,CASSLMRGLGYGYTF,TGTGCCAGCAGTTTAATGCGGGGCCTGGGCTATGGCTACACCTTC
TRBJ1-5,TRBV10-3,TRBD1,NA,CAISGTGVQPQHF,TGTGCCATCAGTGGGACAGGGGTTCAGCCCCAGCATTTT
TRBJ1-2,TRBV9,NA,NA,CASSVGLGDYGYTF,TGTGCCAGCAGCGTAGGTCTCGGGGACTATGGCTACACCTTC
TRBJ2-7,TRBV27,NA,NA,CASSLGPGGKYEQYF,TGTGCCAGCAGTTTAGGGCCAGGGGGGAAGTACGAGCAGTACTTC
TRBJ1-4,TRBV5-1,NA,NA,CASSSGQTNEKLFF,TGCGCCAGCAGCTCCGGACAAACTAATGAAAAACTGTTTTTT
TRBJ2-7,TRBV4-3,NA,once,CASSSSLSYEQYF,TGCGCCAGCAGCTCCTCCCTTTCCTACGAGCAGTACTTC
TRBJ1-2,TRBV2,NA,NA,CASRPGNRDNYGYTF,TGTGCCAGCAGGCCAGGGAATAGGGATAACTATGGCTACACCTTC
TRBJ2-3,TRBV9,TRBD2,few,CASSAIGAGEIDTQYF,TGTGCCAGCAGCGCAATTGGAGCGGGAGAAATAGATACGCAGTATTTT
TRBJ2-7,TRBV6-6,TRBD2,NA,CASSYSILAGNEQYF,TGTGCCAGCAGTTACTCGATTCTAGCGGGAAACGAGCAGTACTTC
TRBJ2-4,TRBV18,NA,few,CASSQEQLAKNIQYF,TGTGCCAGCTCACAGGAACAGTTAGCCAAAAACATTCAGTACTTC
TRBJ1-1,TRBV19,NA,NA,CASSTQAIEAFF,TGTGCCAGTAGTACCCAGGCGATAGAAGCTTTCTTT
TRBJ2-7,TRBV9,NA,NA,CASSVGLSYEQYF,TGTGCCAGCAGCGTAGGGCTCTCCTACGAGCAGTACTTC
TRBJ2-5,TRBV5-4,TRBD2,NA,CASSMGLAGEETQYF,TGTGCCAGCAGCATGGGACTAGCGGGGGAAGAGACCCAGTACTTC
TRBJ2-7,TRBV6-5,TRBD1,NA,CASTCSGQGTYEQYF,TGTGCCAGCACGTGTTCAGGACAGGGAACCTACGAGCAGTACTTC
TRBJ1-6,TRBV7-3,NA,NA,CASSTGNSPLHF,TGTGCCAGCAGTACAGGCAATTCACCCCTCCACTTT
TRBJ2-7,TRBV5-5,NA,NA,CASSADLTYEQYF,TGTGCCAGCAGCGCGGACTTAACCTACGAGCAGTACTTC
TRBJ2-1,TRBV30,TRBD2,NA,CAWVSGRANEQFF,TGTGCCTGGGTTAGCGGGAGGGCCAATGAGCAGTTCTTC
TRBJ2-5,TRBV6-1,NA,NA,CASRLTAIQETQYF,TGTGCCAGCAGGCTCACAGCAATTCAAGAGACCCAGTACTTC
TRBJ2-7,TRBV6-5,TRBD2,NA,CASSASGLAVYEQYF,TGTGCCAGCAGTGCTTCGGGACTAGCGGTATACGAGCAGTACTTC
TRBJ2-2,TRBV27,TRBD1,NA,CASRPGQGATGELFF,TGTGCCAGCAGGCCCGGACAGGGGGCAACCGGGGAGCTGTTTTTT
TRBJ1-2,TRBV20-1,NA,once,CSASSRGGYTF,TGCAGTGCTAGCTCGCGGGGAGGCTACACCTTC
TRBJ1-1,TRBV10-2,NA,NA,CASTGGDTEAFF,TGCGCCAGCACCGGAGGTGACACTGAAGCTTTCTTT
TRBJ2-7,TRBV29-1,NA,NA,CSVGGFSPEQYF,TGCAGCGTTGGCGGCTTCTCGCCCGAGCAGTACTTC
TRBJ2-5,TRBV5-1,TRBD1,NA,CASSADGTVGSAQYF,TGCGCCAGCAGCGCGGACGGGACAGTCGGATCGGCCCAGTACTTC